This T cell receptor (beta chain) was documented in a study of beta chain features in type 1 diabetes. Deletions cut 3 bases from V and 4 bases from J, with 10 bases between. Germline CDR1 and CDR2: LNHDA and SQIVND (reference sequence). This CDR3 region has 14 residues. General study results and limits: Moderate but significant shortening of TCRB CDR3s was recorded in all four CD4+ subsets from Type 1 diabetes patients.

The isolated RNA, all of it, was reverse transcribed, so expressed TCRB transcripts were what got sequenced. Generated by immunoSEQ multiplex PCR, the TCRdb table keeps only in-frame clones and is missing some. The table records about 160,000 clones, about 63% of them present only once. In regard to this clone: What it binds is not known.

This receptor was identified in a man between 25 and 39 years old with type 1 diabetes. Sequencing was carried out using naive CD4+ T cells from blood. The rearrangement joins TRBV19 to TRBJ2-1; D is perhaps TRBD1 (6 bases). DNA for the CDR3: TGTGCCAGTAGTATCCAACAGGGATACAATGAGCAGTTCTTC. It codes for CASSIQQGYNEQFF.